This T cell receptor beta chain was recorded in a study of T cell responses to AZD1222 COVID-19 vaccine. Regarding the study as a whole: The study found Spike-specific TCR breadth and depth rose after two AZD1222 doses. The study reported that nearly half of spike-specific TCRs target unmutated variant regions. Donors were chiefly white British, with a greater number of females, and clonal diversity was perhaps underestimated.

Notes on this clone: Antigen specificity is unknown.

Germline values: CDR1 MDHEN, CDR2 SYDVKM. The CDR3 runs to 15 residues. J gave up 0 bases and V 7 bases, and 2 bases lay outside the gene matches. Clones were read by immunoSEQ multiplex PCR, and TCRdb kept only the in-frame ones, dropping some. This sample has 100,000 to 150,000 clones, with more than 75% found just once. The source is an adult in good health. This chain links TRBV28 with TRBJ2-7, with 14 bases identical to TRBD2. The material sequenced was peripheral blood, taken on day 0 of AZD1222 vaccination. The CDR3 region is CASTGTSGSSYEQYF. CDR3 bases: TGTGCCAGCACGGGGACTAGCGGGAGCTCCTACGAGCAGTACTTC. Together with reference TRBV28 and TRBJ2-7, the CDR3 gives the full variable domain: DVKVTQSSRYLVKRTGEKVFLECVQDMDHENMFWYRQDPGLGLRLIYFSYDVKMKEKGDIPEGYSVSREKKERFSLILESASTNQTSMYLCASTGTSGSSYEQYFGPGTRLTVT.